Detailed here is one T cell receptor (beta chain). Germline CDR1 is SGHTA and CDR2 is FQGNSA. This CDR3 spans 15 amino acids. The V end lost 6 bases, the J end lost 3 bases, and 17 bases lay between the germline ends. This sample is part of a study of blood T cell repertoires in COVID-19. Study overall: Acute and convalescent COVID-19 specimens originated in the United States, Italy and Spain. From T cells, B-cell-depleted T cells, or PBMCs came the material, which was cDNA or gDNA.

As handled by the study authors: Amplifying reference gene primers gave estimates of nucleated cell counts. Measured with immunoSEQ multiplex PCR; TCRdb has only the in-frame clones, and not every one. From that table come the V and J calls and clone size; the DNA was used to work out D and trimming. The profile covers 120,000 to 150,000 clones, with roughly 88% appearing a single time and about 1.5% taken by the ten largest. The sequence was collected from an older woman with acute or convalescent COVID-19. The V gene is TRBV7-2, the J gene TRBJ2-5, with a tentative D call TRBD1 (6 bases). The sample was peripheral blood. The CDR3 nucleotides are TGTGCCAGCAGTCGCTCACCAGGGGCCGAAGAGACCCAGTACTTC. Translating it yields CASSRSPGAEETQYF. Full variable domain (remainder filled in from reference TRBV7-2 and TRBJ2-5): GAGVSQSPSNKVTEKGKDVELRCDPISGHTALYWYRQSLGQGLEFLIYFQGNSAPDKSGLPSDRFSAERTGGSVSTLTIQRTQQEDSAVYLCASSRSPGAEETQYFGPGTRLLVL.